This TCR beta chain was identified in a study of blood T cell repertoires in COVID-19. The overall study: COVID-19 samples collected from the United States, Italy and Spain covered acute and convalescent phases. Sources were T cells, B-cell-depleted T cells, or PBMCs; the material itself was cDNA or gDNA.

Authors' data handling: It was from reference gene primer amplification that nucleated cell counts were estimated. Profiled with immunoSEQ multiplex PCR; TCRdb holds only in-frame clones, not every one. V, J and clone size are taken as reported in that table, and D and trimming were inferred from the DNA itself. The table has some 60,000 clones, around 83% seen once; the top ten hold approximately 21%. V shed 1 base and J shed 4 bases, with 14 bases lying between them. This CDR3 has 16 residues. Per germline, CDR1 SGHAT and CDR2 FQNNGV. During active infection, Seattle patients enrolled and were then monitored through disease.

This receptor was obtained from a man under 40 with COVID-19, enrolled during active disease. The sequencing input was peripheral blood. The chain links TRBV11-2 to TRBJ2-1, with D perhaps matching TRBD1 (6 bases). The DNA of the CDR3 is TGTGCCAGCAGCTTAGTCCGGGACAACCCATACAATGAGCAGTTCTTC. This translates into CASSLVRDNPYNEQFF.